The 26 T cell receptor beta chains in this list originate from one sample, sequenced in a study of cytomegalovirus exposure and HLA in healthy donors (dated by TCRdb to 2016 to 2017). The method was the immunoSEQ multiplex PCR assay. For the multiplex PCR, a mixture combining 60 forward primers for TCR Vbeta segments and 13 reverse primers for TCR Jbeta segments was used. TCRdb retrieved this table from immuneACCESS and kept in-frame rearrangements only. Not all clones are present; in checked studies, unresolved V genes account for under half, and no reason is known for the remainder. The sample's table covers about 92,000 clones. 15% of the sample is in the top ten clones. Sequences were obtained from PBMCs. These receptors originate from a man in his fifties or sixties in good health and CMV-seropositive.

This chain joins TRBV28 and TRBJ1-1; D is unclear. V was pared by 2 bases and J by 7 bases, with 11 bases between. This CDR3 region has 13 residues. Germline-derived CDR1 and CDR2 are MDHEN and SYDVKM. In nucleotides, the CDR3 is TGTGCCAGCAGTTTAGAATTCCCGAGTGAAGCTTTCTTT. Amino acid sequence: CASSLEFPSEAFF.

The chain links TRBV5-1 to TRBJ2-7, with TRBD2 matching over 7 bases. The CDR3 is 16 residues long. Trimming cost V 1 base and J 5 bases; bases outside gene matches: 12. From germline, CDR1 is SGHRS and CDR2 YFSETQ. Here the CDR3 reads CASSLSAGVGGDEQYF. The CDR3, as DNA: TGCGCCAGCAGCTTGTCGGCGGGAGTGGGGGGGGACGAGCAGTACTTC.

The rearrangement uses TRBV5-6 and TRBJ2-7, with D tentatively TRBD1 (5 bases). V lost 3 bases and J 4 bases, leaving 14 bases between the germline ends. The V gene's germline CDR1 is SGHDT and CDR2 YYEEEE. CDR3 length: 14 residues. The chain's CDR3 is CASSSLDRPYEQYV. The CDR3 bases are TGTGCCAGCAGCTCCTTAGACAGACCTTACGAGCAGTACGTC.

V and J are TRBV7-9 and TRBJ2-5, with 8 bases matching TRBD1. CDR3 length equals 17 residues. The junction had 10 bases not matched to a gene; V was cut back by 1 base and J by 3 bases. CDR1 and CDR2 (germline): SEHNR, FQNEAQ (reference sequence). The CDR3 nucleotides are TGTGCCAGCAGCTTAGGTGCCCGGACAGGGCTCAAAGAGACCCAGTACTTC. This gives the protein CASSLGARTGLKETQYF.

This chain connects TRBV7-9 to TRBJ1-3; no clear D. V lost 1 base and J lost 7, with 26 bases in between. The CDR3 is 19 residues long. Germline CDR1 and CDR2: SEHNR and FQNEAQ (reference sequence). CDR3 protein: CASSLVLFRGPPLANTIYF. The DNA of the CDR3 is TGTGCCAGCAGCTTAGTTCTATTCCGCGGGCCTCCGCTGGCGAACACCATATATTTT.

The CDR3 loop is CASDYGQGNQPQHF. Here the CDR3 DNA reads TGTGCCAGTGATTACGGACAGGGCAATCAGCCCCAGCATTTT. V gene TRBV19 combines with J gene TRBJ1-5, with 7 positions matching TRBD1. CDR1 and CDR2 from the germline V gene are LNHDA and SQIVND (reference sequence). V trimming: 8 bases; J trimming: 2 bases; junction bases outside the gene matches: 6. CDR3 size: 14 residues. Variable domain in full (rest from reference TRBV19 and TRBJ1-5): DGGITQSPKYLFRKEGQNVTLSCEQNLNHDAMYWYRQDPGQGLRLIYYSQIVNDFQKGDIAEGYSVSREKKESFPLTVTSAQKNPTAFYLCASDYGQGNQPQHFGDGTRLSIL.

The chain combines TRBV29-1 with TRBJ1-1, with D tentatively TRBD1 (6 bases). The CDR3 is 15 amino acids. Germline values: CDR1 SQVTM, CDR2 ANQGSEA. With 6 bases removed from V and 3 bases from J, the gap between germline ends came to 20 bases. The DNA of the CDR3 is TGCAGCGTACGGGGGGCCCCTGTCGCGTACACTGAAGCTTTCTTT. It specifies CSVRGAPVAYTEAFF.

This chain uses TRBV6-5 with TRBJ2-7; TRBD2 matches at 7 bases. The germline gives CDR1 MNHEY, CDR2 SVGAGI. This CDR3 comprises 15 residues. The V and J ends lost 5 bases and 3 bases, in that order; junction bases with no gene match: 10. CDR3 in amino acids: CASSPGGRGVYEQYF. The CDR3 region has the DNA TGTGCCAGCAGTCCCGGGGGGAGGGGTGTCTACGAGCAGTACTTC.

The rearrangement links TRBV5-1 to TRBJ1-4; TRBD1 is a possible D gene (6 bases). This CDR3 comprises 14 residues. Germline V lookup: CDR1 SGHRS, CDR2 YFSETQ. V shed 5 bases and J shed 5 bases, with 13 bases lying between them. As DNA, the CDR3 is TGCGCCAGCAGACCGGACAGCACGAATGAAAAACTGTTTTTT. Protein sequence: CASRPDSTNEKLFF.

This chain joins TRBV5-1 and TRBJ1-2; D perhaps matches TRBD1 (6 bases). Germline V gene data show CDR1 as SGHRS and CDR2 as YFSETQ. The CDR3 has 16 amino acids. Trimming removed 0 bases at V and 8 bases at J, with 20 bases between. The chain's CDR3 is CASSLAPGQAMGGYTF. The CDR3 DNA is TGCGCCAGCAGCTTGGCCCCGGGACAAGCTATGGGAGGCTACACCTTC.

The chain couples TRBV11-2 to TRBJ2-1; TRBD2 is a possible D gene (5 bases). This CDR3 is 15 amino acids long. With 0 bases removed from V and 9 bases from J, the gap between germline ends came to 15 bases. From germline, CDR1 is SGHAT and CDR2 FQNNGV. CDR3 sequence: CASSLDGVASREQFF. In nucleotides, the CDR3 is TGTGCCAGCAGCTTAGACGGGGTCGCCTCCCGTGAGCAGTTCTTC.

The chain carries TRBV13 and TRBJ2-5; D call uncertain. CDR3 size: 13 residues. Germline-derived CDR1 and CDR2 are PRHDT and FYEKMQ (reference sequence). V lost 3 bases, J lost 5 bases, and 10 bases lay in between. CDR3 DNA: TGTGCCAGCAGCTTTGCTGCGGCGGAGACCCAGTACTTC. This codes for CASSFAAAETQYF.

The V and J genes are TRBV11-3 and TRBJ2-3; a possible D gene is TRBD1 (6 bases). V was cut by 3 bases and J by 0 bases, with 16 bases left in between. Looked up from germline, CDR1 is SGHNT and CDR2 is YENEEA. The CDR3 is 17 residues long. CDR3 sequence: CASSLGQATYSTDTQYF. The CDR3 nucleotides are TGTGCCAGCAGCTTGGGACAAGCAACTTATAGCACAGATACGCAGTATTTT.

The CDR3 bases are TGCGCCAGCAGCTTGGGACAGGGGAATAATGAAAAACTGTTTTTT. Its translation is CASSLGQGNNEKLFF. The chain carries TRBV5-1 and TRBJ1-4, with 8 bases identical to TRBD1. V was clipped by 0 bases and J by 4 bases; unmatched bases: 2. CDR3 length: 15 residues. CDR1 SGHRS and CDR2 YFSETQ come from the germline V gene.

The chain carries TRBV18 and TRBJ1-4, with D possibly TRBD1 on 6 matching bases. Per germline, CDR1 KGHSH and CDR2 LQKENI. This CDR3 region has 13 residues. Trimming removed 0 bases at V and 14 bases at J, with 13 bases between. CDR3: CASSPPGTTRLFF. The CDR3 DNA sequence: TGTGCCAGCTCACCACCGGGGACAACTAGGCTGTTTTTT.

This chain connects TRBV5-1 to TRBJ2-7, with D tentatively TRBD2 (5 bases). Trimming removed 0 bases from V and 3 bases from J, with 13 bases in between. The CDR3 length is 15 residues. CDR1 is SGHRS and CDR2 is YFSETQ in the germline V gene. The CDR3, as DNA: TGCGCCAGCAGCTTGGGGGAACTAGTTCGCTACGAGCAGTACTTC. Translation gives CASSLGELVRYEQYF.

The J gene is TRBJ2-7, the V gene TRBV9, with TRBD1 identical over 10 bases. The CDR3 loop spans 14 amino acids. The V segment lost 4 bases and the J segment 4 bases; nucleotides outside the gene matches: 5. Germline V gene data show CDR1 as SGDLS and CDR2 as YYNGEE. Here the CDR3 reads CASSLWDRGYEQYF. DNA of the CDR3: TGTGCCAGCAGCCTCTGGGACAGGGGTTACGAGCAGTACTTC.

V and J are TRBV29-1 and TRBJ2-1; no reliable D call. The CDR3 is 13 amino acids. Deletions cut 7 bases from V and 4 bases from J, with 14 bases between. CDR1 is SQVTM, CDR2 ANQGSEA, per germline. CDR3 nucleotide sequence: TGCAGCGGGATACAGAAGTTATACAATGAGCAGTTCTTC. It specifies CSGIQKLYNEQFF.

This chain links TRBV18 with TRBJ2-2; D ambiguous. This CDR3 has 15 residues. The germline V gene encodes CDR1 KGHSH and CDR2 LQKENI. With 3 bases removed from V and 4 bases from J, the gap between germline ends came to 12 bases. The CDR3 loop is CASSPEIASTGELFF. DNA for the CDR3: TGTGCCAGCTCACCTGAGATAGCCTCCACCGGGGAGCTGTTTTTT.

The CDR3 DNA reads TGCGCCAGCAGCCCCAGAGGGGCGGGGGGGGACGAGCAGTACTTC. Translation: CASSPRGAGGDEQYF. The chain combines TRBV5-1 with TRBJ2-7; 9 bases align to TRBD2. The germline CDR1 and CDR2 sequences are SGHRS and YFSETQ. This CDR3 contains 15 residues. V lost 4 bases to trimming and J lost 5 bases; unmatched junction nucleotides: 10.

The chain recombines TRBV7-8 with TRBJ1-1; no reliable D call. Germline V gene sequence: CDR1 SGHVS, CDR2 FQNEAQ. The CDR3 is 16 amino acids. Trimming took 3 bases from V and 0 from J, leaving 14 bases between them. The CDR3: CASSFSPTGMNTEAFF. In DNA form, the CDR3 reads TGTGCCAGCAGCTTCTCACCAACGGGGATGAACACTGAAGCTTTCTTT.

V usage is TRBV15 and J usage is TRBJ1-2; the D gene is possibly TRBD1 (6 bases). The ends were cut back, 3 bases at V and 0 bases at J, with 14 bases in the middle. The CDR3 covers 16 residues. Germline V CDR1 and CDR2: LNHNV, YYDKDF (reference sequence). This CDR3 is CATSRGGTRPNYGYTF. Written as DNA, the CDR3 is TGTGCCACCAGCAGGGGAGGGACACGTCCTAACTATGGCTACACCTTC. Full variable domain (remainder filled in from reference TRBV15 and TRBJ1-2): DAMVIQNPRYQVTQFGKPVTLSCSQTLNHNVMYWYQQKSSQAPKLLFHYYDKDFNNEADTPDNFQSRRPNTSFCFLDIRSPGLGDTAMYLCATSRGGTRPNYGYTFGSGTRLTVV.

The gene calls are TRBV28 and TRBJ1-1; maybe TRBD1 (6 bases). The CDR3 has 13 residues. The V gene lost 7 bases and the J gene lost 3 bases, with 12 bases spanning the gap. Germline CDR1 MDHEN, CDR2 SYDVKM. CDR3 in amino acids: CASMGGGYTEAFF. Written as DNA, the CDR3 is TGTGCCAGCATGGGAGGGGGGTACACTGAAGCTTTCTTT.

The V gene is TRBV18, the J gene TRBJ1-5, with 7 nucleotides matching TRBD1. Germline V gene data show CDR1 as KGHSH and CDR2 as LQKENI. The ends lost 3 bases at V and 7 bases at J; junction bases unmatched: 3. This CDR3 contains 13 residues. The DNA of the CDR3 is TGTGCCAGCTCACCGACAGGGTCCCAGCCCCAGCATTTT. Translated: CASSPTGSQPQHF.

The gene calls are TRBV27 and TRBJ2-6; tentatively, D is TRBD1 (7 bases). The V end lost 4 bases, the J end lost 4 bases, and 11 bases lay between the germline ends. CDR3 length: 15 amino acids. Germline lookup yields CDR1 MNHEY and CDR2 SMNVEV (reference sequence). The CDR3: CASSSEGAGANVLTF. The CDR3 nucleotides are TGTGCCAGCAGTTCGGAGGGGGCCGGGGCCAACGTCCTGACTTTC. The variable domain in full, with the rest retrieved from reference TRBV27 and TRBJ2-6, is EAQVTQNPRYLITVTGKKLTVTCSQNMNHEYMSWYRQDPGLGLRQIYYSMNVEVTDKGDVPEGYKVSRKEKRNFPLILESPSPNQTSLYFCASSSEGAGANVLTFGAGSRLTVL.

V usage is TRBV19 and J usage is TRBJ1-5; TRBD1 is a possible D gene (5 bases). With 0 bases removed from V and 4 bases from J, the gap between germline ends came to 19 bases. Germline-derived CDR1 and CDR2 are LNHDA and SQIVND (reference sequence). There are 18 residues in the CDR3. The CDR3 region has the DNA TGTGCCAGTAGTATAGAGGAATTGGGGCCCCACATTAATCAGCCCCAGCATTTT. Translation gives CASSIEELGPHINQPQHF.